One sample yielded the 23 T cell receptor beta chains listed below, sequenced in a study of Tregs in tolerant kidney transplant recipients. The data were produced by immunoSEQ multiplex PCR, yet TCRdb's version contains in-frame clones alone and is incomplete. This specimen shows tens of thousands of clones; the ten leading clones hold around 0.8%. Specimen: CD4+ T cells from blood, collected before the transplant. The origin of the receptors is a human donor who received a combined kidney and bone marrow transplant.

A word on this clone: The CDR3 end lies 3 residues beyond the end of the read and is filled in from the germline J gene. This sequence joins TRBV7-8 and TRBJ1-6; 7 bases fit TRBD1. Germline CDR1 is SGHVS and CDR2 is FQNEAQ. This CDR3 is 17 amino acids long. J lost 7 bases, V lost 6 bases, and 15 bases had no gene match. This CDR3 reads CASRIPGRGRRNSPLHF. The covered CDR3 bases are TGTGCCAGCAGAATCCCTGGGAGGGGGCGACGGAATTCACCC.

A remark on this clone: The CDR3 end falls 3 residues outside the read, so it is completed with the germline J gene. The genes are TRBV5-1 and TRBJ2-1; 9 bases match TRBD1. Per germline, CDR1 SGHRS and CDR2 YFSETQ. V shed 3 bases and J 3 bases; nucleotides not matched to a gene: 4. This CDR3 has 15 residues. CDR3 DNA (partial): TGCGCCAGCAGCTCCGGGACAGGGAGCTACAATGAG. Its translation is CASSSGTGSYNE. The complete CDR3 sequence is CASSSGTGSYNEQFF.

Worth noting for this clone: The read ends 3 residues shy of where the CDR3 ends; the end is completed using the germline J gene. The chain uses TRBV20-1 and TRBJ2-7; 11 bases agree with TRBD1. V trimming: 3 bases; J trimming: 5 bases; junction bases outside the gene matches: 6. The CDR3 length is 14 residues. Germline V lookup: CDR1 DFQATT, CDR2 SNEGSKA (reference sequence). The sequenced part of the CDR3 DNA is TGCAGTGCTAGCCCGGGACAGGGGGACCACGAG. Protein sequence: CSASPGQGDHE. The full CDR3 sequence reads CSASPGQGDHEQYF.

To note about this clone: The sequence runs out 3 residues before the end of the CDR3; the remainder is reconstructed from the germline J gene. The chain is built from TRBV20-1 and TRBJ2-1; D gene uncertain. Germline V gene sequence: CDR1 DFQATT, CDR2 SNEGSKA (reference sequence). The CDR3 spans 13 residues. V was shortened by 5 bases and J by 0 bases, with 8 bases between the two germline ends. Incomplete CDR3 DNA: TGCAGTGCTGTGACAACCTCCTACAATGAG. This sequence encodes CSAVTTSYNE. The full CDR3 protein reads CSAVTTSYNEQFF.

As regards this clone: The DNA ends 3 residues before the CDR3 does, and the rest of the CDR3 is filled in from the germline J gene. The rearrangement uses TRBV20-1 and TRBJ2-7; 8 nucleotides agree with TRBD1. With V trimmed by 6 bases and J by 6 bases, 7 bases remained unmatched. Germline V gene lookup returns CDR1 DFQATT and CDR2 SNEGSKA (reference sequence). The CDR3 has 12 residues. CDR3 sequence: CSATLTGGEQYF. The sequenced part of the CDR3 DNA is TGCAGTGCCACCCTTACAGGGGGCGAG.

Regarding this clone: The read falls 3 residues short of the CDR3 end, and the missing part is taken from the germline J gene. The J gene is TRBJ1-2, the V gene TRBV30; D might be TRBD1 (6 bases). V shed 1 base and J shed 7 bases, with 13 bases lying between them. CDR1 and CDR2 from the germline V gene are GTSNPN and SVGIG (reference sequence). CDR3 length: 13 residues. This CDR3 reads CAWSDLGGGGYTF. The DNA read from the CDR3 is TGTGCCTGGAGTGATTTAGGGGGTGGTGGC.

As concerns this clone: The CDR3 end lies 3 residues beyond the end of the read and is filled in from the germline J gene. The chain is built from TRBV20-1 and TRBJ1-1; 7 bases match TRBD1. This CDR3 comprises 13 residues. Germline values: CDR1 DFQATT, CDR2 SNEGSKA (reference sequence). V lost 3 bases, J lost 4 bases, and 5 bases stayed unmatched. Incomplete CDR3 DNA: TGCAGTGCTAGGGACAGGATGGGCACTGAA. It translates to CSARDRMGTE. The CDR3 in its entirety is CSARDRMGTEAFF.

As to this clone: The sequenced fragment ends 3 residues before the CDR3 boundary, so the rest is inferred from the germline J gene. The chain links TRBV7-9 to TRBJ1-1; 7 nucleotides align to TRBD1. V was pared by 1 base and J by 1 base, with 0 bases of the junction left unmatched. The CDR3 sequence is 14 residues long. The germline V gene encodes CDR1 SEHNR and CDR2 FQNEAQ (reference sequence). The CDR3 sequence is CASSLGTGNTEAFF. Incomplete CDR3 DNA: TGTGCCAGCAGCTTAGGGACAGGGAACACTGAA.

To note about this clone: The read is 3 residues too short to cover the CDR3 end, so that end is filled in from the germline J gene. The V and J genes are TRBV6-2 or TRBV6-3 and TRBJ1-2, with 7 bases fitting TRBD1. The CDR3 spans 14 residues. Germline-derived CDR1 and CDR2 are MNHEY and SVGEGT. The junction had 7 bases not matched to a gene; V was cut back by 4 bases and J by 5 bases. The CDR3 region is CASSSWDSVYGYTF. The sequenced CDR3 bases are TGTGCCAGCAGTTCGTGGGACAGCGTTTATGGC.

A note on this clone: Read sequence stops 3 residues before the CDR3 end, and the germline J gene provides the missing end. This chain connects TRBV20-1 to TRBJ1-1; D ambiguous. The CDR3 has 13 residues. Germline lookup yields CDR1 DFQATT and CDR2 SNEGSKA (reference sequence). Trimming removed 0 bases at V and 0 bases at J, with 5 bases between. CDR3 amino acids: CSARDPVNTEAFF. Partial CDR3 DNA: TGCAGTGCTAGAGATCCTGTGAACACTGAA.

As for this clone: The read gets to within 3 residues of the CDR3 end, and the germline J gene fills in the rest. The genes are TRBV30 and TRBJ1-4; 7 bases align to TRBD1. This CDR3 comprises 15 residues. The V gene's germline CDR1 is GTSNPN and CDR2 SVGIG (reference sequence). After removal of 3 bases from V and 5 bases from J, the junction contained 9 bases not matched to a gene. CDR3 sequence reads: CAWSLPGQLNEKLFF. CDR3 bases read: TGTGCCTGGAGCCTACCGGGACAGTTAAATGAAAAA.

Details on this clone: The CDR3 end is not reached by the read, which stops 3 residues before it; the germline J gene fills it in. The chain has TRBV5-8 and TRBJ2-7; 8 bases line up with TRBD2. The CDR3 spans 15 residues. Germline CDR1 reads SGHTS; CDR2 reads YDEGEE. J was trimmed by 2 bases and V by 2 bases; bases with no gene match: 6. CDR3 region: CASSLSGRGTYEQYF. The sequenced CDR3 bases are TGTGCCAGCAGCTTAAGCGGGAGAGGTACCTACGAG.

A note on this clone: The read stops 3 residues short of the end of the CDR3; the missing end is completed from the germline J gene. V usage is TRBV14 and J usage is TRBJ2-2, with D possibly being TRBD1 (5 bases). Germline assignment: CDR1 SGHDN and CDR2 FVKESK. The length of the CDR3 is 15 residues. V shed 3 bases and J shed 2 bases, with 10 bases lying between them. The sequenced part of the CDR3 DNA is TGTGCCAGCAGCCATTGGCAGGGAAACACCGGGGAG. Its translation is CASSHWQGNTGE. The whole CDR3 reads CASSHWQGNTGELFF.

Concerning this clone: The CDR3 goes on 3 residues after the read ends, and that part is filled in from the germline J gene. The chain couples TRBV20-1 to TRBJ1-6; D not certain. This CDR3 is built from 13 residues. Germline V gives CDR1 DFQATT, CDR2 SNEGSKA (reference sequence). The CDR3 bases that were read are TGCAGTGCTAGAGGAACACAAGGTCTGCCC. As protein: CSARGTQGLP. The CDR3, in full, reads CSARGTQGLPLHF.

Points on this clone: The observed sequence ends 3 residues before the CDR3 terminus, with the missing tail filled in from the germline J gene. The chain carries TRBV29-1 and TRBJ1-1; unclear D gene. There are 11 residues in the CDR3. V lost 7 bases to trimming and J lost 5 bases, with 11 bases between them. Per the germline V gene, CDR1 is SQVTM and CDR2 is ANQGSEA. The CDR3: CSAHRLTEAFF. The part of the CDR3 DNA that was read is TGCAGCGCACACCGCTTAACTGAA.

In regard to this clone: Sequencing ends 3 residues short of the CDR3 end; the germline J gene provides the rest. The chain couples TRBV11-3 to TRBJ2-1, with 9 positions matching TRBD2. From germline, CDR1 is SGHNT and CDR2 YENEEA. CDR3 length: 15 amino acids. The CDR3 sequence: CASRLVRLADNEQFF. The CDR3 DNA, read in part, is TGTGCAAGTCGCTTAGTTAGACTAGCGGACAATGAG.

As for this clone: The CDR3 end lies 3 residues beyond the end of the read and is filled in from the germline J gene. V is TRBV2 and J is TRBJ2-7; 14 nucleotides agree with TRBD2. The CDR3 loop spans 15 amino acids. Germline V gene data show CDR1 as SNHLY and CDR2 as FYNNEI. Losses at the gene ends were 6 bases for V and 4 bases for J; bases not matched to a gene: 5. CDR3 DNA, as far as it was read: TGTGCCAGCAGGTCTGGACTAGCGGGAGGATACGAG. Its translation is CASRSGLAGGYE. The entire CDR3 protein is CASRSGLAGGYEQYF.

Remarks on this clone: Read data end 3 residues before the CDR3 end; the end is taken from the germline J gene. The chain couples TRBV18 to TRBJ1-4; 7 bases map to TRBD1. The junction had 5 bases not matched to a gene; V was cut back by 4 bases and J by 0 bases. The germline gives CDR1 KGHSH, CDR2 LQKENI. The CDR3 totals 16 residues. The CDR3 DNA, read in part, is TGTGCCAGCTCACGTACGGGACAGTCAACTAATGAAAAA. This translates into CASSRTGQSTNEK. In full, the CDR3 is CASSRTGQSTNEKLFF.

On this clone: The sequence runs out 3 residues before the end of the CDR3; the remainder is reconstructed from the germline J gene. This chain uses TRBV20-1 with TRBJ2-1, with 8 bases identical to TRBD2. CDR1 and CDR2 (germline): DFQATT, SNEGSKA (reference sequence). This CDR3 is built from 17 residues. Trimming removed 2 bases from V and 7 bases from J; junction bases left unmatched: 16. Here the CDR3 reads CSARRGESGGGWNEQFF. CDR3 DNA, as far as it was read: TGCAGTGCTAGACGCGGCGAATCGGGAGGGGGATGGAATGAG.

Comments on this clone: The read comes to an end 3 residues before the CDR3 does, leaving the germline J gene to fill in the end. The chain recombines TRBV20-1 with TRBJ2-7, with 7 bases identical to TRBD1. The germline V gene encodes CDR1 DFQATT and CDR2 SNEGSKA (reference sequence). V lost 1 base and J lost 2; bases outside the gene matches: 5. The CDR3 length is 14 residues. The CDR3 DNA, read in part, is TGCAGTGCTAGAGGACAGGGACATACCTACGAG. This sequence encodes CSARGQGHTYE. The full CDR3 is CSARGQGHTYEQYF.

Regarding this clone: From the germline J gene comes the end of the CDR3, since the read stops 3 residues before it. J is TRBJ2-1 and V is TRBV20-1, with 12 nucleotides matching TRBD2. Germline loops: CDR1 DFQATT, CDR2 SNEGSKA (reference sequence). The CDR3 totals 13 residues. V dropped 6 bases and J dropped 8; count of bases not matched to a gene: 5. CDR3 DNA, as far as it was read: TGCAGTGCGAAGACTAGCGGGAGCCATGAG. Translating gives CSAKTSGSHE. The entire CDR3 sequence reads CSAKTSGSHEQFF.

In the case of this clone: The read gets to within 3 residues of the CDR3 end, and the germline J gene fills in the rest. This chain uses TRBV5-1 with TRBJ1-1, with D perhaps matching TRBD1 (5 bases). This CDR3 is built from 14 residues. Germline CDR1 SGHRS, CDR2 YFSETQ. This CDR3 reads CASSRGTPLEVAFF. CDR3 bases read: TGCGCCAGCAGCCGGGGGACGCCCTTAGAGGTA.

A remark on this clone: From the germline J gene comes the end of the CDR3, since the read stops 3 residues before it. This rearrangement joins TRBV6-2 or TRBV6-3 to TRBJ2-7; 8 bases fit TRBD1. The CDR3 contains 15 residues. CDR1 is MNHEY, CDR2 SVGEGT, per germline. Trimming took 7 bases from V and 4 from J; bases not matched to a gene: 12. CDR3 sequence: CASIYRGDQMYEQYF. CDR3 DNA (partial): TGTGCCAGCATCTACAGGGGGGACCAAATGTACGAG.